The clone carrying this T cell receptor (beta chain) has more than one count but fewer than ten. Its antigen remains unidentified. The CDR3 is cut off 3 residues early in the read; its end comes from the germline J gene. The data were taken from a study of T cell clonality in common variable immunodeficiency. Points from the study as a whole: TCRbeta clonality was increased in CVID versus healthy controls.

The CDR3 length is 15 residues. Germline values: CDR1 SGHVS, CDR2 FQNEAQ. With 4 bases clipped from V and 4 bases from J, the junction kept 10 bases outside the gene matches. Most patients and controls had Caucasian heritage. Sequencing input was equivalent genomic DNA from CVID and controls. Sequencing used immunoSEQ multiplex PCR; TCRdb keeps in-frame clones, though not all of them. The sample holds around 47,000 clones, and no clone turns up only once. Sequencing was done on a sample of peripheral blood mononuclear cells. The rearrangement joins TRBV7-8 to TRBJ2-7, with 7 bases lining up with TRBD2. This receptor was obtained from a person aged 18-69 years in good health. Incomplete CDR3 DNA: TGTGCCAGCAGCTCAGGGTCTGGGAGGGGTTACGAG. It translates to CASSSGSGRGYE. The CDR3 as a whole reads CASSSGSGRGYEQYF.